The sequence of this T cell receptor beta chain was determined in a study of pediatric ulcerative colitis (dated by TCRdb to the late 2010s). Describing the broader study: Seven ulcerative colitis patients had pancolitis and two had left-sided colitis, with histology consistent with ulcerative colitis in all. From about ten newly diagnosed, treatment-naive pediatric ulcerative colitis patients and a handful of non-IBD control children, paired blood and rectal samples were collected. By Pediatric Ulcerative Colitis Activity Index, a couple of patients had mild disease, several had moderate disease and three had acute severe colitis. Study-wide conclusions, independent of this receptor: A couple of patients' blood samples yielded substantially fewer templates for technical reasons and were excluded from blood-rectal overlap analysis. The healthy control group was small, with only a handful of individuals. Autologous blood-rectal clonal overlap was significantly higher in ulcerative colitis patients than in controls, suggesting increased T cell trafficking to inflamed tissue. Features of the rectal repertoire distinguished controls, mild-moderate colitis patients and acute severe colitis patients, and in acute severe colitis rectal diversity was lower because of clonal expansions. A couple of rectal CDR3 clonotypes were found in every ulcerative colitis patient but in no control. Repertoires were derived from total lymphocyte DNA, so rare subsets such as regulatory T cells may have patterns not reflected.

The CDR3 sequence holds 13 residues, the cysteine and phenylalanine included. CDR3 DNA only is kept here, 39 bases in frame from base 1. V is cut by 4 bases and J by 6 bases, and the space between the germline ends is 9 bases. Looking up the germline V gene (reference sequence) yields CDR1 MNHNY and CDR2 SVGAGI. Ulcerative colitis patients had received no immunosuppressive medication before the diagnostic colonoscopy. Blood was sampled at the time of the colonoscopy. The Wizard kit (Promega) was used to extract genomic DNA from both blood and intestinal samples. Through the immunoSEQ TRB Survey service, multiplex V and J primers were used to amplify rearranged CDR3 beta regions from genomic DNA. To keep sequencing depth the same across samples, survey-level depth of up to 500,000 reads per sample was applied. Libraries were purified, pooled and sequenced on Illumina technology. Regarding the original processing steps: Productive clonality, sample overlap, pairwise scatters, CDR3 beta length, V/D/J gene usage and productiveness were assessed with immunoSEQ online tools. Alongside Shannon and Simpson indices, calculated diversity was computed as the number of unique rearrangements divided by total templates, multiplied by 100. Principal component analysis was performed on Z-score normalized data with the R prcomp function and the ggbiplot package. Morisita's index was used to quantify blood-rectal clonal overlap within each subject. TCRdb took this table from immuneACCESS and kept in-frame rearrangements with V and J called. Such tables lack part of the clones; where checked against another copy, unresolved V genes explain under half of the gap, and the rest is unexplained. V, J and clone size reflect that table, while D and trimming were determined from the DNA. This sample holds about 64,000 clones; around 80% were observed only once. The ten largest account for around 4.9% of the sample.

Remarks on this clone: The target of this receptor is not known. The record has no base qualities; no much larger clone is one base away.

Sequenced input: blood. This sequence originates from a boy younger than 18 with moderate ulcerative colitis. The sequence links TRBV6-6 to TRBJ2-2; the D gene cannot be resolved reliably. The bases are TGTGCCAGCAGTTTTAGGGAAGCCGGGGAGCTGTTTTTT. Its translation reads: CASSFREAGELFF.